The 31 T cell receptor beta chains reported below all come from one sample, sequenced in a study of T cells in Graves' hyperthyroidism and ophthalmopathy. The TCR beta CDR3 regions underwent amplification using RNA transcripts as the source. The TCR CDR3 was amplified in a first-round RT-PCR using the HTBI primer set. MiXCR, run by TCRdb on the multiplex PCR reads, gives a single entry per CDR3 protein. The top ten hold roughly 7% of the sample, which has 550,000 to 600,000 distinct CDR3 sequences, 13% to 15% seen once. The specimen sequenced was blood. The receptor set was obtained from a woman aged 18 to 35 with Graves' ophthalmopathy.

This clonotype was observed many times. The rearrangement uses TRBV29-1 and TRBJ2-2; perhaps TRBD2 as D (5 bases). V lost 5 bases to trimming and J lost 4 bases, with 11 bases between them. The CDR3 length is 13 residues. Per germline, CDR1 SQVTM and CDR2 ANQGSEA. The DNA for the CDR3 is TGCAGCGTTCGGGGTCAAAGCACCGGGGAGCTGTTTTTT. Translating gives CSVRGQSTGELFF.

Here the CDR3 reads CASSDGTGNNQPQHF. For the CDR3, the DNA is TGTGCCAGCAGTGACGGGACAGGGAACAATCAGCCCCAGCATTTT. This chain links TRBV2 with TRBJ1-5; 9 bases agree with TRBD1. The V gene end was trimmed by 3 bases and the J gene end by 3 bases; junction bases not matched to a gene: 3. Germline assignment: CDR1 SNHLY and CDR2 FYNNEI. The CDR3 is 15 amino acids.

This clonotype was counted at least ten times. The rearrangement joins TRBV6-2 or TRBV6-3 to TRBJ2-7, with D uncertain. Trimming shortened V by 10 bases and J by 3 bases, and 22 bases separated the two germline ends. Germline lookup yields CDR1 MNHEY and CDR2 SVGEGT. The CDR3 has 15 amino acids. CDR3 amino acids: CATSPGPRRIYEQYF. The CDR3 nucleotides read TGTGCCACCTCACCAGGTCCCCGAAGAATCTACGAGCAGTACTTC.

At least ten counts were recorded for this clonotype. The chain has TRBV24-1 and TRBJ2-5; D may be TRBD1 (6 bases). The CDR3 length is 16 residues. Per the germline V gene, CDR1 is KGHDR and CDR2 is SFDVKD. V gave up 1 base and J gave up 4 bases, with 15 bases separating them. DNA for the CDR3: TGTGCCACCAGTGATTTTGGCACAGGGAAGGGAGAGACCCAGTACTTC. This gives the protein CATSDFGTGKGETQYF.

This clonotype turned up a few times. The chain has TRBV18 and TRBJ2-5; TRBD1 agrees at 8 bases. CDR3 length: 17 residues. The junction had 11 bases not matched to a gene; V was cut back by 0 bases and J by 5 bases. Germline V lookup: CDR1 KGHSH, CDR2 LQKENI. In DNA form, the CDR3 reads TGTGCCAGCTCACCACCAAACCGGGACAGGAGTCGGGAGACCCAGTACTTC. Its translation: CASSPPNRDRSRETQYF.

This clonotype was found a few times. This clone may be a read error of a much larger clone one base away. The V gene is TRBV12-5, the J gene TRBJ1-1, with D unresolved. The germline CDR1 and CDR2 sequences are LGHNT and FRNRAP. The CDR3 extends over 17 amino acids. Trimming left V 0 bases short and J 4 bases short, with 18 bases between. In DNA form, the CDR3 reads TGTGCTAGTGGTTTGGTACTGGAGGAGAACATGAGCACTGAAGCTTTCTTT. Protein: CASGLVLEENMSTEAFF.

In its sample, this clonotype was seen many times. The gene calls are TRBV5-1 and TRBJ2-1, with 7 bases matching TRBD2. This CDR3 comprises 14 residues. Germline loops: CDR1 SGHRS, CDR2 YFSETQ. V lost 4 bases to trimming and J lost 6 bases; unmatched junction nucleotides: 7. The CDR3 reads CASSISGTTNEQFF. The CDR3 DNA is TGCGCCAGCAGCATCTCCGGGACTACCAATGAGCAGTTCTTC.

J is TRBJ1-1 and V is TRBV4-1, with a possible D match to TRBD1 (6 bases). Trimming shortened V by 4 bases and J by 3 bases, and 9 bases separated the two germline ends. This CDR3 region has 13 residues. The germline gives CDR1 MGHRA, CDR2 YSYEKL. CDR3 in DNA: TGCGCCAGCAGCCCAAAGGGGGACACTGAAGCTTTCTTT. Translation gives CASSPKGDTEAFF.

This clonotype was recorded a few times. As DNA, the CDR3 is TGCAGCGTTAACAGGGTTAACTATGGCTACACCTTC. Translation: CSVNRVNYGYTF. This chain joins TRBV29-1 and TRBJ1-2, with D perhaps matching TRBD1 (6 bases). This CDR3 comprises 12 residues. V lost 5 bases to trimming and J lost 1 base, with 8 bases between them. In germline, CDR1 is SQVTM, CDR2 ANQGSEA.

The table lists this clonotype with a few counts. The CDR3 nucleotides read TGTGCCAGCAGTTTAGGGGGGGACAGGGGGTATGTCGGGTCCTACAATGAGCAGTTCTTC. Translated, it gives CASSLGGDRGYVGSYNEQFF. V gene TRBV12-3 or TRBV12-4 combines with J gene TRBJ2-1, with 11 bases lining up with TRBD1. V was clipped by 1 base and J by 1 base; unmatched bases: 12. This CDR3 region has 20 residues.

This clonotype was seen many times. The chain is built from TRBV29-1 and TRBJ2-1; a weak D match, TRBD1 (6 bases). Trimming stripped 7 bases from V and 0 bases from J, with 13 bases between. From germline, CDR1 is SQVTM and CDR2 ANQGSEA. The CDR3 runs 14 residues. The CDR3 DNA reads as TGCAGCGCTCCCAGGGGAAGCTCCTACAATGAGCAGTTCTTC. Protein: CSAPRGSSYNEQFF.

This clonotype was recorded at least ten times. The DNA of the CDR3 is TGTGCCAGCAGTCCAGGACGGACTAGCGGGCGATCCTACAATGAGCAGTTCTTC. This sequence encodes CASSPGRTSGRSYNEQFF. The chain joins TRBV28 to TRBJ2-1; 11 positions agree with TRBD2. CDR3 length: 18 amino acids. Looked up from germline, CDR1 is MDHEN and CDR2 is SYDVKM. The V and J ends lost 5 bases and 1 base, in that order; junction bases with no gene match: 10.

This clonotype was counted many times. The chain employs TRBV5-1 and TRBJ1-2; TRBD1 matches at 9 bases. The junction had 4 bases not matched to a gene; V was cut back by 3 bases and J by 1 base. In germline, CDR1 is SGHRS, CDR2 YFSETQ. The CDR3 is made up of 15 amino acids. CDR3 sequence (DNA): TGCGCCAGCAGCTCCGGGACAGGGAGTAACTATGGCTACACCTTC. It translates to CASSSGTGSNYGYTF. Full variable domain (rest looked up from reference TRBV5-1 and TRBJ1-2): KAGVTQTPRYLIKTRGQQVTLSCSPISGHRSVSWYQQTPGQGLQFLFEYFSETQRNKGNFPGRFSGRQFSNSRSEMNVSTLELGDSALYLCASSSGTGSNYGYTFGSGTRLTVV.

J is TRBJ1-5 and V is TRBV6-1, with a possible D match to TRBD1 (6 bases). CDR3 length equals 15 residues. V lost 6 bases to trimming and J lost 1 base, with 13 bases between them. Per germline, CDR1 MNHNS and CDR2 SASEGT. This CDR3 is CASSSDRFSNQPQHF. The CDR3 coding sequence is TGTGCCAGCAGCTCCGACAGGTTCAGCAATCAGCCCCAGCATTTT.

This clonotype has just a few counts. This chain links TRBV27 with TRBJ1-1, with 7 bases fitting TRBD1. Germline values: CDR1 MNHEY, CDR2 SMNVEV (reference sequence). The J segment lost 2 bases and the V segment lost 1 base, leaving 4 bases of the junction unmatched. The CDR3 consists of 15 residues. CDR3 in DNA: TGTGCCAGCAGTTTATACGGGACAGAAAACACTGAAGCTTTCTTT. As protein: CASSLYGTENTEAFF.

The V gene is TRBV20-1, the J gene TRBJ2-3; 16 positions agree with TRBD2. J gave up 4 bases and V 3 bases, and 13 bases lay outside the gene matches. CDR1 and CDR2 from the germline V gene are DFQATT and SNEGSKA (reference sequence). The CDR3 length is 19 residues. DNA of the CDR3: TGCAGTGCTAGGTCCAGAGGCTACGGGACTAGCGGGAGGGCAGATACGCAGTATTTT. This gives the protein CSARSRGYGTSGRADTQYF.

This clonotype was seen ten or more times. V is TRBV20-1 and J is TRBJ2-5; D is unclear. Germline assignment: CDR1 DFQATT and CDR2 SNEGSKA (reference sequence). This CDR3 spans 12 amino acids. Trimming cost V 3 bases and J 5 bases, with 10 bases left between them. CDR3: CSASGNRETQYF. For the CDR3, the DNA is TGCAGTGCTAGTGGGAACCGGGAGACCCAGTACTTC.

This clonotype was seen repeatedly, ten times or more. V is TRBV11-2 and J is TRBJ1-5; TRBD1 is a possible D gene (5 bases). V lost 5 bases to trimming and J lost 4 bases, with 15 bases between them. Germline loops: CDR1 SGHAT, CDR2 FQNNGV. The CDR3 is 15 residues long. As DNA, the CDR3 is TGTGCCAGCAGCCCCAAGGCAGGGAGGAATCAGCCCCAGCATTTT. Translated: CASSPKAGRNQPQHF.

This clonotype was observed a handful of times. V gene TRBV30 combines with J gene TRBJ2-3; 7 positions agree with TRBD2. This CDR3 has 14 amino acids. Per the germline V gene, CDR1 is GTSNPN and CDR2 is SVGIG (reference sequence). The V and J ends lost 0 bases and 2 bases, in that order; junction bases with no gene match: 2. The CDR3 region has the DNA TGTGCCTGGAGTGTCAGCGGGAACACAGATACGCAGTATTTT. It codes for CAWSVSGNTDTQYF.

This clonotype occurred many times. The rearrangement uses TRBV30 and TRBJ1-1; possibly TRBD1 for D (6 bases). V lost 3 bases, J lost 0 bases, and 11 bases lay in between. Germline assignment: CDR1 GTSNPN and CDR2 SVGIG (reference sequence). CDR3 length: 14 amino acids. This CDR3 reads CAWRGGHLNTEAFF. The CDR3 coding sequence is TGTGCCTGGAGGGGGGGGCATCTGAACACTGAAGCTTTCTTT.

This clonotype was seen a handful of times. The chain employs TRBV10-3 and TRBJ2-7; possibly TRBD1 for D (6 bases). In germline, CDR1 is ENHRY, CDR2 SYGVKD. There are 16 residues in the CDR3. V shed 4 bases and J shed 5 bases, with 21 bases lying between them. CDR3 sequence (DNA): TGTGCCATCAGTGGTACAGACAGGCTGACCATGGACGAGCAGTACTTC. This translates into CAISGTDRLTMDEQYF.

In this sample, this clonotype turned up a few times. The V and J genes are TRBV4-1 and TRBJ2-7; D is perhaps TRBD1 (6 bases). The CDR3 contains 15 residues. V gave up 3 bases and J gave up 4 bases, with 16 bases separating them. CDR1 is MGHRA, CDR2 YSYEKL, per germline. The CDR3 bases are TGCGCCAGCAGCCATGAAGCAGGGGATCGATACGAGCAGTACTTC. It yields the protein CASSHEAGDRYEQYF.

The chain uses TRBV28 and TRBJ2-7; 8 positions match TRBD2. The trim removed 3 bases at V and 4 bases at J, leaving 5 bases unmatched. Looked up from germline, CDR1 is MDHEN and CDR2 is SYDVKM. CDR3 length: 14 residues. The CDR3 is CASSFLGTRYEQYF. The CDR3 coding sequence is TGTGCCAGCAGTTTCCTCGGGACTAGGTACGAGCAGTACTTC. The complete variable domain, with remaining parts taken from reference TRBV28 and TRBJ2-7, reads DVKVTQSSRYLVKRTGEKVFLECVQDMDHENMFWYRQDPGLGLRLIYFSYDVKMKEKGDIPEGYSVSREKKERFSLILESASTNQTSMYLCASSFLGTRYEQYFGPGTRLTVT.

This clonotype has a handful of counts. The J gene is TRBJ2-1, the V gene TRBV7-9, with 10 bases fitting TRBD1. The CDR3 length is 17 residues. Trimming removed 5 bases from V and 4 bases from J; junction bases left unmatched: 11. Germline V lookup: CDR1 SEHNR, CDR2 FQNEAQ (reference sequence). CDR3 in DNA: TGTGCCAGCAGCCCCCGGACAGGGGGAGGGCCTTACAATGAGCAGTTCTTC. It specifies CASSPRTGGGPYNEQFF. The full variable domain, with the rest looked up from reference TRBV7-9 and TRBJ2-1, is DTGVSQNPRHKITKRGQNVTFRCDPISEHNRLYWYRQTLGQGPEFLTYFQNEAQLEKSRLLSDRFSAERPKGSFSTLEIQRTEQGDSAMYLCASSPRTGGGPYNEQFFGPGTRLTVL.

This rearrangement joins TRBV18 to TRBJ1-4; no clear D gene. This CDR3 contains 14 residues. The germline V gene has CDR1 KGHSH and CDR2 LQKENI. The V end was cut by 2 bases, the J end by 5 bases, with 9 bases between. CDR3 nucleotide sequence: TGTGCCAGCTCACCATTGGCCCAAAATGAAAAACTGTTTTTT. Its translation: CASSPLAQNEKLFF.

The chain carries TRBV4-2 and TRBJ2-7; D is unresolved. The CDR3 is made up of 16 amino acids. Germline CDR1 reads LGHNA; CDR2 reads YNFKEQ. V was cut by 0 bases and J by 0 bases, with 12 bases left in between. In nucleotides, the CDR3 is TGTGCCAGCAGCCAAGATCCCACTCGGTTCTCCTACGAGCAGTACTTC. Translation: CASSQDPTRFSYEQYF.

At least ten counts were recorded for this clonotype. V gene TRBV6-2 or TRBV6-3 combines with J gene TRBJ2-5; D is possibly TRBD2 (5 bases). V lost 2 bases and J lost 3, with 10 bases in between. The length of the CDR3 is 14 residues. CDR1 is MNHEY, CDR2 SVGEGT, per germline. CDR3 sequence (DNA): TGTGCCAGCAGTTACGTGACTATAGAAGAGACCCAGTACTTC. Translating it yields CASSYVTIEETQYF.

This clonotype occurred a few times. The chain uses TRBV5-1 and TRBJ2-3; D may be TRBD2 (5 bases). This CDR3 region has 14 residues. The germline CDR1 and CDR2 sequences are SGHRS and YFSETQ. V was clipped by 6 bases and J by 4 bases, with 15 bases between them. The chain's CDR3 is CASKEGSVADTQYF. In nucleotides, the CDR3 is TGCGCCAGCAAGGAAGGGAGTGTCGCAGATACGCAGTATTTT. Full variable domain (remainder filled in from reference TRBV5-1 and TRBJ2-3): KAGVTQTPRYLIKTRGQQVTLSCSPISGHRSVSWYQQTPGQGLQFLFEYFSETQRNKGNFPGRFSGRQFSNSRSEMNVSTLELGDSALYLCASKEGSVADTQYFGPGTRLTVL.

This clonotype was counted ten times or more. For the CDR3, the DNA is TGTGCCAGCAGTTTCTTTGGGGTCAATGAGCAGTTCTTC. Its protein is CASSFFGVNEQFF. The chain couples TRBV12-3 or TRBV12-4 to TRBJ2-1; no clear D. The CDR3 runs to 13 residues. Deletions cut 3 bases from V and 6 bases from J, with 9 bases between.

This clonotype was observed many times. This chain connects TRBV6-1 to TRBJ2-5, with D maybe TRBD2 (7 bases). Germline V CDR1 and CDR2: MNHNS, SASEGT. This CDR3 spans 15 amino acids. V gave up 6 bases and J gave up 2 bases, with 16 bases separating them. As DNA, the CDR3 is TGTGCCAGCAGACCCGGGGGGCTAAAACAAGAGACCCAGTACTTC. This translates into CASRPGGLKQETQYF.

This clonotype appeared a few times. J is TRBJ1-1 and V is TRBV6-1, with D unresolved. Germline CDR1 and CDR2: MNHNS and SASEGT. With 7 bases removed from V and 2 bases from J, the gap between germline ends came to 11 bases. This CDR3 contains 13 residues. CDR3 bases: TGTGCCAGCATTCCGAGGGTTAACACTGAAGCTTTCTTT. Its translation is CASIPRVNTEAFF.